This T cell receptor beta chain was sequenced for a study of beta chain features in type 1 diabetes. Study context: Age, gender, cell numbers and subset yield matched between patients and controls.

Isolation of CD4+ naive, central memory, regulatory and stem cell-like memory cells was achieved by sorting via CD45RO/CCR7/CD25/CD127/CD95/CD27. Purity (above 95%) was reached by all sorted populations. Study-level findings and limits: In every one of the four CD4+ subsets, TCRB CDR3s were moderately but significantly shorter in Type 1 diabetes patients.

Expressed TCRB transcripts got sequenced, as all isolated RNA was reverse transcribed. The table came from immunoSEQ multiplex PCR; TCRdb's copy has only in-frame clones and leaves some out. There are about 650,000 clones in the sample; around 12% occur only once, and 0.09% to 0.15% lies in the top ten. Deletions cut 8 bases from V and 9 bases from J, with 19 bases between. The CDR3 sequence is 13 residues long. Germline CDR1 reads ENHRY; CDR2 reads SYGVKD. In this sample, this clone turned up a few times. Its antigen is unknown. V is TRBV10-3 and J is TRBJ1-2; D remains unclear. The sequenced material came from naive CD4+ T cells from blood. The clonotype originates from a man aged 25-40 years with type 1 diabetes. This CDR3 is CAILIRSQERYTF. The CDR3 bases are TGTGCCATCCTTATACGGAGCCAAGAGCGCTACACCTTC.